A selection of T cell receptor beta chains follows, all from one sample in a study of blood T cell repertoires in COVID-19. Using immunoSEQ multiplex PCR, the repertoire was profiled, and TCRdb retains in-frame clones only, with some absent. Among 99,000 or so clones listed, just under 85% were seen once. Specimen: peripheral blood. These receptors were collected from a woman of 80 years or more with active or convalescent COVID-19. The CDR3 runs from the conserved cysteine through the conserved F or W. D genes are given only for firm matches. Clone size is given for some rows only: seen once, a few or many times, or a class if the clone is expanded.

TRBJ1-2 14 TRBV28 TRBD1 - TGTGCCAGCAGTCCGGACAGGGTTAACTATGGCTACACCTTC CASSPDRVNYGYTF
TRBJ2-7 13 TRBV7-9 - - TGTGCCAGCAGCTTAGCCGGCCGGGGCGAGCAGTACTTC CASSLAGRGEQYF
TRBJ1-5 17 TRBV2 TRBD1 - TGTGCCAGCAGCGAAGATAGACCCGGGACAGGGGATCAGCCCCAGCATTTT CASSEDRPGTGDQPQHF
TRBJ2-1 12 TRBV14 - - TGTGCCAGCAGCCAACTGTCCGTTGAGCAGTTCTTC CASSQLSVEQFF
TRBJ2-5 15 TRBV4-2 TRBD1 - TGTGCCAGCAGCCAGATAACAGGGGGCGGAGAGACCCAGTACTTC CASSQITGGGETQYF
TRBJ1-1 15 TRBV4-2 - - TGTGCCAGCAGCCAATTATATGGGGGCGGCACTGAAGCTTTCTTT CASSQLYGGGTEAFF
TRBJ1-6 14 TRBV7-2 TRBD1 few TGTGCCAGCAGCGCAACAGGGGCAAATTCACCCCTCCACTTT CASSATGANSPLHF
TRBJ2-5 16 TRBV7-2 TRBD2 - TGTGCCAGCAGCTCGCAAATAGCGGGGGGTTACGAGACCCAGTACTTC CASSSQIAGGYETQYF
TRBJ2-1 14 TRBV28 - - TGTGCCAGCATAAAACAAGGGGGCTACAATGAGCAGTTCTTC CASIKQGGYNEQFF
TRBJ2-1 17 TRBV3-1/TRBV3-2 TRBD2 - TGTGCCAGCAGCCAAGACTCGGGGGGATCCTCCTACAATGAGCAGTTCTTC CASSQDSGGSSYNEQFF
TRBJ2-3 14 TRBV5-1 TRBD2 - TGCGCCAGCAGTGGTAGCGGGAGTGCAGATACGCAGTATTTT CASSGSGSADTQYF
TRBJ2-1 16 TRBV5-6 - - TGTGCCAGCAGCTTGGTGTCGGCTAGAGGTTCCAATGAGCAGTTCTTC CASSLVSARGSNEQFF
TRBJ2-3 15 TRBV7-9 TRBD2 - TGTGCCAGCAGCGCGAGGACTAGCGGCACAGATACGCAGTATTTT CASSARTSGTDTQYF
TRBJ1-2 11 TRBV29-1 - - TGCAGCGCTGGAGGAGGCTATGGCTACACCTTC CSAGGGYGYTF
TRBJ2-7 17 TRBV4-1 TRBD1 - TGCGCCAGCAGCCAAGAACCACAGGGGGTAGGCTCCTACGAGCAGTACTTC CASSQEPQGVGSYEQYF
TRBJ2-3 15 TRBV5-1 - - TGCGCCAGCAGCTTCATGGCAACACGCACAGATACGCAGTATTTT CASSFMATRTDTQYF
TRBJ2-2 13 TRBV7-7 - - TGTGCTAGCAGCTTAGGGCCCACCGGGGAGCTGTTTTTT CASSLGPTGELFF
TRBJ1-2 15 TRBV14 - - TGTGCCAGCAGCCCTTTGGGGACACTCAACTATGGCTACACCTTC CASSPLGTLNYGYTF
TRBJ2-1 16 TRBV6-2/TRBV6-3 TRBD2 - TGTGCCAGCAGTTACCGACGGGGACTAGATTACAATGAGCAGTTCTTC CASSYRRGLDYNEQFF
TRBJ1-1 17 TRBV7-2 TRBD1 - TGTGCCAGCAGCTTAGCACACCGACAGGGAATGAACACTGAAGCTTTCTTT CASSLAHRQGMNTEAFF
TRBJ2-3 10 TRBV29-1 - - TGCAGCGTTCAGACAGATACGCAGTATTTT CSVQTDTQYF
TRBJ1-2 13 TRBV6-2/TRBV6-3 - - TGTGCCAGCAGTTACGGCACCTCGTATGGCTACACCTTC CASSYGTSYGYTF
TRBJ1-2 14 TRBV13 - - TGTGCCAGCAGCCTGAATAAGGAGGGGTATGGCTACACCTTC CASSLNKEGYGYTF
TRBJ1-1 13 TRBV27 - - TGTGCCAGCAGTCTGAGGTCAGCCCCTGGAGCTTTCTTT CASSLRSAPGAFF
TRBJ1-1 14 TRBV7-2 - - TGTGCCAGCAGCTTCTCGGGGAGGGTTGCCGAAGCTTTCTTT CASSFSGRVAEAFF
TRBJ2-1 15 TRBV19 - - TGTGCCAGTACCCCACTAGCTAAAGTCTACAATGAGCAGTTCTTC CASTPLAKVYNEQFF
TRBJ2-7 14 TRBV28 TRBD1 few TGTGCCAGCAGTTTCGGGACAGGGGGCTACGAGCAGTACTTC CASSFGTGGYEQYF
TRBJ1-5 16 TRBV19 TRBD1 - TGTGCCAGTAGTATGGGGACAGGGGTTAGCAATCAGCCCCAGCATTTT CASSMGTGVSNQPQHF
TRBJ1-6 16 TRBV15 - - TGTGCCACCAGCAGAGGCGGACAGTCCGGGGGGTCACCCCTCCACTTT CATSRGGQSGGSPLHF
TRBJ2-7 15 TRBV5-1 TRBD1 - TGCGCCAGCAGCTTGGGTGGGACAGGGGTAGACGAGCAGTACTTC CASSLGGTGVDEQYF
TRBJ1-6 16 TRBV25-1 TRBD1 - TGTGCCAGCAGTGGACTCGACAGGGGTAATAATTCACCCCTCCACTTT CASSGLDRGNNSPLHF
TRBJ2-7 13 TRBV9 - - TGTGCCAGCAGCCCGGACACCCTTCATGAGCAGTACTTC CASSPDTLHEQYF
TRBJ2-1 16 TRBV9 TRBD2 - TGTGCCAGCAGCGTATTTGAGAGCGGGGGGGCAAATGAGCAGTTCTTC CASSVFESGGANEQFF
TRBJ1-4 15 TRBV7-9 - - TGTGCCAGCTTTATAGCAGAATCAACTAATGAAAAACTGTTTTTT CASFIAESTNEKLFF
TRBJ1-2 13 TRBV28 TRBD1 - TGTGCCAGCAGGCGACAGGGGGCATATGGCTACACCTTC CASRRQGAYGYTF
TRBJ1-1 16 TRBV23-1 TRBD1 - TGCGCCAGCAGTCAAGGTAACCGGGACAGCGATTCTGAAGCTTTCTTT CASSQGNRDSDSEAFF
TRBJ2-1 14 TRBV11-3 - - TGTGCCAGCAGCTTAGGACAGGGACTTAACGAGCAGTTCTTC CASSLGQGLNEQFF
TRBJ1-1 13 TRBV18 - many TGTGCCAGCTCACCACCGACAGTCACTGAAGCTTTCTTT CASSPPTVTEAFF
TRBJ2-1 13 TRBV7-9 TRBD1 - TGTGCCAGCAGCTTAACAGGGGCGTGGGAGCAGTTCTTC CASSLTGAWEQFF
TRBJ1-2 18 TRBV7-9 - - TGTGCCAGCAGCTTAGCGCGGGATCAACTCCCTTTTAACTATGGCTACACCTTC CASSLARDQLPFNYGYTF
TRBJ2-6 15 TRBV6-5 - - TGTGCCAGCAGGGACAGTAGCTCTGGGGCCAACGTCCTGACTTTC CASRDSSSGANVLTF
TRBJ2-1 13 TRBV5-4 TRBD1 once TGTGCCAGCAGCTTGAGAGGGGGCGGTGAGCAGTTCTTC CASSLRGGGEQFF
TRBJ2-5 14 TRBV19 - - TGTGCCAGTAGTAGGGGAATCCAGGGAGAGACCCAGTACTTC CASSRGIQGETQYF
TRBJ2-5 14 TRBV5-1 TRBD1 - TGCGCCAGCAGCTCCACAGGGGGCGGCGAGACCCAGTACTTC CASSSTGGGETQYF
TRBJ2-3 16 TRBV7-2 TRBD1 once TGTGCCAGCAGCGATCCGGGACAGAGTCGCACAGATACGCAGTATTTT CASSDPGQSRTDTQYF
TRBJ2-5 13 TRBV7-9 TRBD2 - TGTGCCAGCAGATCCGCCGGGGGGGAGACCCAGTACTTC CASRSAGGETQYF